This TCR beta chain derives from a study of cytomegalovirus exposure and HLA in healthy donors. General study points: A missense DCLRE1C variant was associated with V- and J-gene trimming of TCR beta chains in a later analysis, and an independent cohort replicated the association. The authors listed about 170 TCR beta chains as cytomegalovirus-associated.

Researchers ran the PCR with 60 Vbeta and 13 Jbeta primers. TCRdb keeps only in-frame clones here, not all; method: immunoSEQ multiplex PCR. Here the sample spans around 150,000 clones, roughly 79% being singletons. About this clone: Its target is not known.

V trimming: 3 bases; J trimming: 3 bases; junction bases outside the gene matches: 7. Germline V gene sequence: CDR1 MNHEY, CDR2 SMNVEV (reference sequence). CDR3 length: 15 amino acids. The chain couples TRBV27 to TRBJ1-2; TRBD1 matches at 7 bases. The sequence derives from a woman between 40 and 50 years old in good health and CMV-seronegative. Sequencing input: PBMCs. The CDR3 reads CASSFAGTVDYGYTF. The CDR3 nucleotides read TGTGCCAGCAGTTTCGCGGGGACAGTGGACTATGGCTACACCTTC.